These T cell receptor beta chains were read from a single sample in a study of regulatory T cells in long-lasting Graves disease. A single record per CDR3 protein comes from TCRdb applying MiXCR to the multiplex PCR reads. The sample has hundreds of thousands of distinct CDR3 sequences, under 25% seen once. This specimen was peripheral blood mononuclear cells (PBMCs), taken when the disease was refractory, from a patient treated with antithyroid drugs. The receptors were gathered from a female donor with Graves disease. The CDR3 runs from the conserved cysteine through the conserved F or W. Each record gives: D gene, V gene, J gene, clone size, CDR3 DNA, CDR3 protein. The D gene is left open where the match is weak. The size field is filled for only some rows; it gives once, few, many or a size class.

d_gene: -
v_gene: TRBV11-2
j_gene: TRBJ1-1
abundance: -
CDR3nt: TGTGCCAGCAGCCCGACTCCCAGGAACACTGAAGCTTTCTTT
CDR3aa: CASSPTPRNTEAFF

d_gene: -
v_gene: TRBV20-1
j_gene: TRBJ2-7
abundance: many
CDR3nt: TGCAGTGCTAGGGCTCAGAGTAACTACGAGCAGTACTTC
CDR3aa: CSARAQSNYEQYF

d_gene: -
v_gene: TRBV12-3/TRBV12-4
j_gene: TRBJ2-7
abundance: many
CDR3nt: TGTGCCAGCAGTTTCAGCGACGGCTACGAGCAGTACTTC
CDR3aa: CASSFSDGYEQYF

d_gene: -
v_gene: TRBV7-2
j_gene: TRBJ1-6
abundance: few
CDR3nt: TGTGCCAGCAGCCGGGACTGGAGCTCCTATAATTCACCCCTCCACTTT
CDR3aa: CASSRDWSSYNSPLHF

d_gene: TRBD1
v_gene: TRBV12-3/TRBV12-4
j_gene: TRBJ2-3
abundance: -
CDR3nt: TGTGCCAGCTGGTCTTCCGGGACAGGGATCACAGATACGCAGTATTTT
CDR3aa: CASWSSGTGITDTQYF

d_gene: TRBD2
v_gene: TRBV19
j_gene: TRBJ2-5
abundance: few
CDR3nt: TGTGCCAGTAGTCCGGCGGGGGTTACAGAGACCCAGTACTTC
CDR3aa: CASSPAGVTETQYF

d_gene: -
v_gene: TRBV28
j_gene: TRBJ1-2
abundance: many
CDR3nt: TGTGCCAGCAGTCCCTATGTAGGCTATGGCTACACCTTC
CDR3aa: CASSPYVGYGYTF

d_gene: -
v_gene: TRBV18
j_gene: TRBJ1-1
abundance: -
CDR3nt: TGTGCCAGCTCACCAACGTCCAGGGTAGAAGCTTTCTTT
CDR3aa: CASSPTSRVEAFF

d_gene: TRBD1
v_gene: TRBV6-2/TRBV6-3
j_gene: TRBJ2-2
abundance: -
CDR3nt: TGTGCCAGCAGTTACCTTGACAGGGGAACCGGGGAGCTGTTTTTT
CDR3aa: CASSYLDRGTGELFF

d_gene: TRBD2
v_gene: TRBV10-3
j_gene: TRBJ2-7
abundance: few
CDR3nt: TGTGCCATCAGTGAGTTGCGGGAGAGGGAGCAGTACTTC
CDR3aa: CAISELREREQYF

d_gene: -
v_gene: TRBV7-2
j_gene: TRBJ1-2
abundance: many
CDR3nt: TGTGCCAGCAGCTTTGGGGGGGGGACAGGCTACACCTTC
CDR3aa: CASSFGGGTGYTF